The present TCR beta chain was sequenced within a study of CD8 T cells in Susac syndrome. Study information: Patients with Susac syndrome, at blood draw, were therapy-naive, on corticosteroids, or on intravenous immunoglobulin alone.

The study, taken as a whole, reports: The CD4+ T cell repertoires in Susac syndrome did not show any clonal expansion.

Reverse transcription of roughly 0.5 to 1 ug RNA was carried out with random hexamers. Amplification of TCR beta CDR3 used immunoSEQ multiplex PCR across 54 Vbeta and 13 Jbeta. TCRdb re-called the immunoSEQ multiplex PCR reads with MiXCR, one entry per CDR3 protein. The table records fewer than 200,000 distinct CDR3 sequences, 94% of them present only once. In contrast to the negatively isolated CD8+ and CD4+ T cells, TEMRA cells were FACS-enriched. CDR3 length: 15 amino acids. J lost 3 bases, V lost 5 bases, and 6 bases had no gene match. CDR1 and CDR2 from the germline V gene are DFQATT and SNEGSKA (reference sequence). With respect to this clonotype: Its target is not known.

The chain couples TRBV20-1 to TRBJ2-3; 12 positions match TRBD2. Sample: CD4+ T cells from PBMCs. The clonotype comes from a human donor with Susac syndrome. CDR3: CSAPTSGGTTDTQYF. In DNA, the CDR3 is TGCAGTGCTCCCACTAGCGGGGGGACGACAGATACGCAGTATTTT.